This note documents a single TCR beta chain sequence. Its antigen remains unidentified. The data belong to a study of shared clonotypes between healthy human individuals. Overall study: Each donor's CD4 naive and CD4 memory cells filled three plates apiece, CD8 naive two, and CD8 memory one.

Authors' methods: In the immunoSEQ data, sequences were junction-only and lacked quality scores, so filtering differed. Measured with immunoSEQ multiplex PCR; TCRdb has only the in-frame clones, and not every one. V, J and clone size derive from that table, while D and trimming were established from the DNA sequence. The table lists about 2.1 million clones, 93% of them singletons. Study results and limitations: Among non-shared clonotypes, generation probabilities were lower than among those shared by all four donors.

The V gene lost 4 bases and the J gene lost 7 bases, with 13 bases spanning the gap. Germline CDR1 GTSNPN, CDR2 SVGIG (reference sequence). This CDR3 region has 12 residues. Naive CD8 cells comprised CD45RO-negative, CCR7-positively selected cells, excluding terminally differentiated effector memory CD45RA+ cells. The rearrangement joins TRBV30 to TRBJ1-2; D is uncertain. The TCR was taken from a man aged 18 to 30 in good health. Some clones in this sample may be carry-over from other donors' samples. Sequences were obtained from naive CD8+ T cells from PBMCs. CDR3 protein: CAWTLGRSGYTF. In DNA, the CDR3 is TGTGCCTGGACCTTAGGAAGGAGTGGCTACACCTTC. Drawing the rest from reference TRBV30 and TRBJ1-2, the complete variable domain is SQTIHQWPATLVQPVGSPLSLECTVEGTSNPNLYWYRQAAGRGLQLLFYSVGIGQISSEVPQNLSASRPQDRQFILSSKKLLLSDSGFYLCAWTLGRSGYTFGSGTRLTVV.